This TCR beta chain was documented in a study of neoadjuvant nivolumab and ipilimumab in lung cancer. A word on this clone: Its specificity is unknown.

The method was immunoSEQ multiplex PCR; TCRdb's version includes in-frame clones alone and lacks a portion of them. The sample has more than 1,500 clones; about 85% are singletons. Study outcomes and limitations: Resected tumors had greater TCR richness and clonality than uninvolved lung. Pretherapy blood TCR richness correlated positively with resected tumor richness. From pretherapy to surgery, tumor richness and clonality rose with dual therapy. Pathologic regression was not significantly tied to TCR clonality.

This TCR was recovered from an adult with non-small cell lung cancer. The source was tumor tissue, collected before neoadjuvant nivolumab, alone or with ipilimumab.

The CDR3 loop is CASTQGGLETQYF. CDR3 in DNA: TGCGCCAGCACTCAGGGAGGGCTGGAGACCCAGTACTTC. This chain uses TRBV23-1 with TRBJ2-5; TRBD2 agrees at 7 bases. TRBV23-1 has ORF status, its function being uncertain. The CDR3 sequence is 13 residues long. V shed 7 bases, J shed 5 bases, and the junction held 7 bases outside the gene matches.